The 14 T cell receptor beta chains in this list originate from one sample, sequenced in a study of technical replicates of blood from a few donors. The data were produced by immunoSEQ multiplex PCR, yet TCRdb's version contains in-frame clones alone and is incomplete. The sample holds over 8,000 clones, 90% seen once. The sequencing input was PBMCs. Receptors were obtained from a human donor in good health.

The chain uses TRBV13 and TRBJ1-1; D is perhaps TRBD1 (5 bases). This CDR3 has 16 residues. Trimming pared 0 bases from V and 1 base from J, leaving 12 bases between. In germline, CDR1 is PRHDT, CDR2 FYEKMQ (reference sequence). The DNA for the CDR3 is TGTGCCAGCAGCTTAGGGGCAGGGCGGCGGAACACTGAAGCTTTCTTT. It encodes CASSLGAGRRNTEAFF.

The chain carries TRBV29-1 and TRBJ2-5, with TRBD1 as a possible D gene (5 bases). Between the trimmed V and J ends, which lost 6 bases and 5 bases, there was a span of 10 bases. The germline V gene encodes CDR1 SQVTM and CDR2 ANQGSEA. The CDR3 loop spans 11 amino acids. This chain's CDR3 is CSVGVSETQYF. CDR3 coding DNA: TGCAGCGTAGGGGTCTCGGAGACCCAGTACTTC.

The chain uses TRBV7-9 and TRBJ1-2, with D possibly matching TRBD1 (6 bases). The V gene lost 0 bases and the J gene lost 8 bases, with 16 bases spanning the gap. Germline values: CDR1 SEHNR, CDR2 FQNEAQ (reference sequence). The CDR3 totals 15 residues. The CDR3 sequence is CASSLAAGALGGYTF. The CDR3 nucleotides read TGTGCCAGCAGCTTAGCTGCGGGGGCGCTCGGCGGCTACACCTTC.

This chain uses TRBV6-5 with TRBJ2-3; 12 nucleotides line up with TRBD2. The CDR3 is 15 residues long. Trimming cost V 6 bases and J 6 bases; bases outside gene matches: 7. The V gene's germline CDR1 is MNHEY and CDR2 SVGAGI. The CDR3 region is CASRRLAGVGDTQYF. The CDR3 region has the DNA TGTGCCAGCAGAAGACTAGCGGGAGTGGGCGATACGCAGTATTTT.

The chain employs TRBV4-1 and TRBJ2-6; 13 bases are shared with TRBD2. The CDR3 is 20 amino acids. V shed 0 bases, J shed 2 bases, and the junction held 7 bases outside the gene matches. The germline CDR1 and CDR2 sequences are MGHRA and YSYEKL. Here the CDR3 reads CASSQDPTSGRATGANVLTF. In DNA form, the CDR3 reads TGCGCCAGCAGCCAAGACCCCACTAGCGGGAGGGCGACTGGGGCCAACGTCCTGACTTTC.

This clone was detected only once. CDR3: CASSQDPVLEAGGGYTF. The CDR3 DNA follows: TGCGCCAGCAGCCAAGATCCGGTTCTAGAGGCAGGGGGTGGCTACACCTTC. The V gene is TRBV4-1, the J gene TRBJ1-2; the match to TRBD1 covers 7 bases. CDR1 and CDR2 (germline): MGHRA, YSYEKL. This CDR3 contains 17 residues. Trimming removed 0 bases from V and 7 bases from J; junction bases left unmatched: 14.

CDR3 in amino acids: CASTAIAEGTEAFF. The CDR3 nucleotides are TGCGCCAGCACCGCAATAGCTGAGGGCACTGAAGCTTTCTTT. The chain carries TRBV10-2 and TRBJ1-1; the D is unclear. Between the trimmed V and J ends, which lost 7 bases and 4 bases, there was a span of 16 bases. The CDR3 has 14 residues. From germline, CDR1 is WSHSY and CDR2 SAAADI.

This rearrangement joins TRBV5-4 to TRBJ1-2, with 7 bases identical to TRBD1. Unmatched junction bases numbered 11, after V lost 4 bases and J lost 5 bases. The germline V gene has CDR1 SGHNT and CDR2 YYREEE (reference sequence). CDR3 length: 15 residues. The CDR3 DNA is TGTGCCAGCAGCCCCGGGACAGCGAATACTTATGGCTACACCTTC. Protein product: CASSPGTANTYGYTF.

The chain couples TRBV29-1 to TRBJ1-1; D gene uncertain. V lost 8 bases and J 5 bases, leaving 18 bases between the germline ends. This CDR3 contains 13 residues. Germline CDR1 is SQVTM and CDR2 is ANQGSEA. The CDR3 DNA is TGCAGCTTCGCCGATGATGGGAGGACTGAAGCTTTCTTT. Its protein product is CSFADDGRTEAFF.

The CDR3 nucleotides are TGTGCCAGCAGGACCTCGGGTTCCCCGGATCAGCCCCAGCATTTT. It yields the protein CASRTSGSPDQPQHF. The chain joins TRBV6-1 to TRBJ1-5, with no clear D. Trimming pared 6 bases from V and 5 bases from J, leaving 17 bases between. The CDR3 spans 15 residues. Germline V lookup: CDR1 MNHNS, CDR2 SASEGT.

The rearrangement links TRBV6-4 to TRBJ2-1, with 9 bases aligning to TRBD1. V was pared by 0 bases and J by 7 bases, with 4 bases of the junction left unmatched. Germline V gene data show CDR1 as MRHNA and CDR2 as SNTAGT. This CDR3 has 15 residues. The CDR3 DNA sequence: TGTGCCAGCAGTGACTCGATGACAGGGGGTAATGAGCAGTTCTTC. Translated, it gives CASSDSMTGGNEQFF.

The rearrangement joins TRBV6-5 to TRBJ2-7, with D uncertain. Trimming removed 5 bases from V and 3 bases from J, with 5 bases in between. CDR1 is MNHEY, CDR2 SVGAGI, per germline. The length of the CDR3 is 11 residues. CDR3 sequence reads: CASSQNYEQYF. Here the CDR3 DNA reads TGTGCCAGCAGTCAGAACTACGAGCAGTACTTC.

CDR3 residues: CASNRDDPADLTGIYEQYF. For the CDR3, the DNA is TGTGCCAGCAACAGAGATGACCCGGCTGATCTCACCGGAATATACGAGCAGTACTTC. The chain employs TRBV28 and TRBJ2-7, with D hard to call. V shed 7 bases and J shed 4 bases, with 32 bases lying between them. The germline V gene encodes CDR1 MDHEN and CDR2 SYDVKM. There are 19 residues in the CDR3.

The table lists this clone with a count of one. The chain has TRBV25-1 and TRBJ2-7; 10 bases align to TRBD2. This CDR3 comprises 15 residues. V lost 3 bases and J lost 4; bases outside the gene matches: 6. The V gene's germline CDR1 is MGHDK and CDR2 SYGVNS. As DNA, the CDR3 is TGTGCCAGCAGTGACTCGACTAGCGGGCCATACGAGCAGTACTTC. It encodes CASSDSTSGPYEQYF.